Below are 27 T cell receptor beta chains sequenced from a single sample in a study of blood T cells in healthy people across ages. Combining a sample-barcoded 5' primer with a J-beta primer mix, a second PCR ran for about 7 to 11 cycles. TCRdb reanalysed the 5' RACE reads using MiXCR and keeps one entry per CDR3 protein. Altogether 1.5 million to 2 million distinct CDR3 sequences are present, under 30% being singletons, with the ten largest covering 7.7%. The sample was blood. These receptors all come from a woman aged 25-40 years in good health.

This clonotype was detected a few times. The rearrangement joins TRBV5-1 to TRBJ2-2; tentatively, D is TRBD2 (5 bases). This CDR3 spans 16 amino acids. Germline lookup yields CDR1 SGHRS and CDR2 YFSETQ. Trimming left V 7 bases short and J 2 bases short, with 18 bases between. The CDR3 reads CASSLVIAKNTGELFF. The DNA of the CDR3 is TGCGCCAGCTCCTTAGTGATAGCGAAAAACACCGGGGAGCTGTTTTTT.

The V gene is TRBV29-1, the J gene TRBJ1-2, with a tentative D call TRBD1 (6 bases). The CDR3 is 13 residues long. Trimming cost V 6 bases and J 4 bases, with 15 bases left between them. Germline values: CDR1 SQVTM, CDR2 ANQGSEA. The CDR3 nucleotides are TGCAGCGTGGCCGTAGGACAGCTCTATGGCTACACCTTC. Protein: CSVAVGQLYGYTF.

As for this clonotype: This may arise from a read error, as a much more abundant clone is one base away. The chain carries TRBV14 and TRBJ2-7, with D perhaps being TRBD1 or TRBD2 (5 bases each). The CDR3 sequence is 15 residues long. CDR1 and CDR2 from the germline V gene are SGHDN and FVKESK. Here the CDR3 DNA reads TGTGCCAGCAGCCAAGGTTTCTCAGGGACCTACGAGCAGGACTTC. It specifies CASSQGFSGTYEQDF.

Notes on this clonotype: A much more abundant neighbour one base away suggests this may be a read error. V is TRBV4-2 and J is TRBJ1-2; 9 bases agree with TRBD1. The CDR3 is 16 residues long. V lost 3 bases, J lost 7 bases, and 12 bases stayed unmatched. Germline CDR1 and CDR2: LGHNA and YNFKEQ. CDR3 in DNA: TGTGCCAGCAGCCACGCATGTACAGGGGGCATCGTTGGCTACACCTTC. It yields the protein CASSHACTGGIVGYTF.

Only a few counts were recorded for this clonotype. This rearrangement joins TRBV6-2 or TRBV6-3 to TRBJ1-5; D remains unclear. This CDR3 is built from 14 residues. Trimming took 6 bases from V and 7 from J, leaving 16 bases between them. In germline, CDR1 is MNHEY, CDR2 SVGEGT. CDR3 DNA: TGTGCCAGCAGCTCAGACGGGCCGAGGCAGCCCCAGCATTTT. Amino acids: CASSSDGPRQPQHF.

The J gene is TRBJ1-2, the V gene TRBV28; 11 bases line up with TRBD1. Germline V gene lookup returns CDR1 MDHEN and CDR2 SYDVKM. J gave up 4 bases and V 4 bases, and 8 bases lay outside the gene matches. This CDR3 contains 16 residues. The CDR3 region has the DNA TGTGCCAGCAGTTCCTCCGGGACAGGGGGGTCCTATGGCTACACCTTC. This sequence encodes CASSSSGTGGSYGYTF.

There are a few counts of this clonotype. The chain links TRBV15 to TRBJ1-6; D may be TRBD1 (5 bases). This CDR3 comprises 15 residues. V was cut by 0 bases and J by 10 bases, with 13 bases left in between. Germline CDR1 reads LNHNV; CDR2 reads YYDKDF (reference sequence). The CDR3 sequence is CATSRELRGSSPLHF. In DNA form, the CDR3 reads TGTGCCACCAGCAGAGAGTTACGGGGCTCCTCACCCCTCCACTTT.

The rearrangement uses TRBV29-1 and TRBJ2-5, with D tentatively TRBD1 or TRBD2 (6 bases each). The CDR3 has 13 residues. Germline V gives CDR1 SQVTM, CDR2 ANQGSEA. V gave up 6 bases and J gave up 5 bases, with 16 bases separating them. This chain's CDR3 is CSVTGGLWETQYF. CDR3 DNA: TGCAGCGTCACCGGGGGCCTCTGGGAGACCCAGTACTTC.

This clonotype was observed a few times. CDR3 DNA: TGCAGTGCTAGAGCTTCAGGGTTCCCCTACAATGAGCAGTTCTTC. It specifies CSARASGFPYNEQFF. The gene calls are TRBV20-1 and TRBJ2-1; a possible D gene is TRBD1 (5 bases). CDR3 length: 15 residues. Per the germline V gene, CDR1 is DFQATT and CDR2 is SNEGSKA (reference sequence). V was shortened by 1 base and J by 2 bases, with 12 bases between the two germline ends.

This clonotype came up many times. The germline gene is not matched at one end of the junction; a read error may be the cause. The chain recombines TRBV2 with TRBJ1-5, with 11 bases matching TRBD1. Germline V gene data show CDR1 as SNHLY and CDR2 as FYNNEI. CDR3 size: 14 residues. CDR3 region: CASSGTGGKQPQHF. CDR3 DNA sequence: TGTGCCAGCAGTGGGACAGGGGGCAAACAGCCCCAGCATTTT.

The V call is TRBV20-1, the J call TRBJ1-2, with TRBD1 matching over 7 bases. Germline V gene lookup returns CDR1 DFQATT and CDR2 SNEGSKA (reference sequence). J was trimmed by 8 bases and V by 0 bases; bases with no gene match: 9. This CDR3 has 14 amino acids. The CDR3 reads CSAREQGYLAGYTF. The CDR3 region has the DNA TGCAGTGCTAGAGAACAGGGGTACCTTGCCGGCTACACCTTC.

As regards this clonotype: This may stem from a read error, because a much larger clone lies one nucleotide away. The rearrangement links TRBV12-3 or TRBV12-4 to TRBJ1-5; D unclear. The CDR3 has 14 amino acids. The CDR3 sequence is CASSNSGGNQSQHF. DNA for the CDR3: TGTGCCAGCAGTAATTCTGGAGGCAATCAGTCCCAGCATTTT.

The chain is built from TRBV12-3 or TRBV12-4 and TRBJ2-3, with D possibly called TRBD1 or TRBD2 (5 bases each). This CDR3 is 16 amino acids long. Trimming removed 6 bases from V and 6 bases from J, with 22 bases in between. DNA for the CDR3: TGTGCCAGCAGCCCAAGGGACCGGAAAACCGGGGATACGCAGTATTTT. As protein: CASSPRDRKTGDTQYF.

This clonotype has just a few counts. The CDR3 DNA reads as TGTGCCAGCAGCTTAGTGTCTAGCGGGTATACCTACGAGCAGTACTTC. Translating gives CASSLVSSGYTYEQYF. The V call is TRBV11-2, the J call TRBJ2-7; 8 nucleotides match TRBD2. Germline lookup yields CDR1 SGHAT and CDR2 FQNNGV. The CDR3 totals 16 residues. V was pared by 1 base and J by 2 bases, with 7 bases of the junction left unmatched.

This chain's CDR3 is CASSEQGLNTEAFF. DNA of the CDR3: TGTGCCAGCAGTGAACAGGGTTTGAACACTGAAGCTTTCTTT. The chain joins TRBV25-1 to TRBJ1-1; D is possibly TRBD1 (5 bases). The germline gives CDR1 MGHDK, CDR2 SYGVNS. CDR3 length equals 14 residues. Trimming removed 2 bases from V and 0 bases from J, with 7 bases in between.

V usage is TRBV28 and J usage is TRBJ2-2, with 7 positions matching TRBD1. The germline gives CDR1 MDHEN, CDR2 SYDVKM. V shed 3 bases, J shed 0 bases, and the junction held 4 bases outside the gene matches. This CDR3 is built from 16 residues. CDR3 DNA sequence: TGTGCCAGCAGTTTGCCAGGGGGAGCGAACACCGGGGAGCTGTTTTTT. The encoded protein is CASSLPGGANTGELFF.

V usage is TRBV20-1 and J usage is TRBJ1-2, with D hard to call. The germline V and J ends were trimmed by 0 bases and 9 bases, with 17 bases remaining between them. From germline, CDR1 is DFQATT and CDR2 SNEGSKA (reference sequence). The CDR3 is 14 residues long. The CDR3 DNA follows: TGCAGTGCTAGAGATCGAAGCACGGAGGTGCGCTACACCTTC. It codes for CSARDRSTEVRYTF.

The sample holds a few counts of this clonotype. The V gene is TRBV6-5, the J gene TRBJ2-2; 14 positions agree with TRBD2. The J segment lost 4 bases and the V segment lost 0 bases, leaving 7 bases of the junction unmatched. There are 19 residues in the CDR3. The V gene's germline CDR1 is MNHEY and CDR2 SVGAGI. The CDR3 DNA sequence: TGTGCCAGCAGTTACTCGGGACTAGCGGGGGCCCCTAGCACCGGGGAGCTGTTTTTT. Its translation: CASSYSGLAGAPSTGELFF.

This clonotype showed up just a few times. V and J are TRBV3-1 and TRBJ2-5; possible D gene TRBD1, 6 bases. Trimming pared 2 bases from V and 5 bases from J, leaving 12 bases between. The CDR3 totals 14 residues. Per germline, CDR1 LGHDT and CDR2 YNNKEL (reference sequence). The CDR3 nucleotides are TGTGCCAGCAGCCAACGGGACACCGGGGAGACCCAGTACTTC. Translated, it gives CASSQRDTGETQYF.

This rearrangement joins TRBV12-3 or TRBV12-4 to TRBJ1-5; D unclear. The CDR3 extends over 15 amino acids. V was shortened by 4 bases and J by 1 base, with 11 bases between the two germline ends. In DNA, the CDR3 is TGTGCCAGCAGTTGGGGTCAGCGGAGCAATCAGCCCCAGCATTTT. Its translation: CASSWGQRSNQPQHF.

Notes on this clonotype: Relative to the germline gene, one junction end is altered; a read error may explain this. The V gene is TRBV4-1, the J gene TRBJ1-1; D may be TRBD1 (6 bases). Germline V lookup: CDR1 MGHRA, CDR2 YSYEKL. CDR3 length equals 14 residues. The CDR3, as DNA: TGCGCCAGCAAAGATACGGGGGCTGGGACTGAAGTTTTCTTT. This encodes CASKDTGAGTEVFF.

In this sample, this clonotype turned up a few times. J is TRBJ1-1 and V is TRBV6-4; 8 positions match TRBD1. The CDR3 has 13 residues. V shed 3 bases and J 4 bases; nucleotides not matched to a gene: 1. In germline, CDR1 is MRHNA, CDR2 SNTAGT. The CDR3 nucleotides are TGTGCCAGCAGTGAGGACAGGGCCACTGAAGCTTTCTTT. This encodes CASSEDRATEAFF.

This clonotype was detected once. The V and J genes are TRBV15 and TRBJ1-5, with 10 positions matching TRBD1. The V and J ends lost 5 bases and 2 bases, in that order; junction bases with no gene match: 9. This CDR3 is built from 17 residues. The germline gives CDR1 LNHNV, CDR2 YYDKDF (reference sequence). The CDR3 here is CATSPGTGVMGNQPQHF. The CDR3 coding sequence is TGTGCCACCAGCCCGGGGACAGGGGTCATGGGCAATCAGCCCCAGCATTTT.

CDR3 coding DNA: TGCAGCGTTGTTGAGGACAGGGGGCTTGAGACCCAGTACTTC. It translates to CSVVEDRGLETQYF. The rearrangement joins TRBV29-1 to TRBJ2-5; 11 bases are shared with TRBD1. The CDR3 covers 14 residues. The germline V gene encodes CDR1 SQVTM and CDR2 ANQGSEA. Trimming removed 4 bases from V and 5 bases from J; junction bases left unmatched: 6.

Regarding this clonotype: A read error is possible here, since a much larger clone lies one base away. The chain couples TRBV15 to TRBJ2-7; D assignment may be TRBD1 or TRBD2 (5 bases each). The CDR3 runs to 13 residues. Per germline, CDR1 LNHNV and CDR2 YYDKDF (reference sequence). CDR3 coding DNA: TGTGCCACCAACAGAGAGGGGTCCTACGAGCAGTACTTC. Its protein is CATNREGSYEQYF.

This clonotype showed up just a few times. The genes are TRBV12-3 or TRBV12-4 and TRBJ2-6, with D perhaps matching TRBD1 or TRBD2 (5 bases each). This CDR3 region has 17 residues. The germline V and J ends were trimmed by 6 bases and 0 bases, with 15 bases remaining between them. The CDR3 DNA reads as TGTGCCAGCAGCTCTCCGGGACGGATCTCTGGGGCCAACGTCCTGACTTTC. It is translated as CASSSPGRISGANVLTF.

This clonotype was detected many times. Here the CDR3 reads CASSSDRELIGANVLTF. As DNA, the CDR3 is TGTGCCAGCAGCTCCGACAGGGAGCTAATAGGGGCCAACGTCCTGACTTTC. V gene TRBV7-6 combines with J gene TRBJ2-6, with TRBD1 identical over 7 bases. CDR1 and CDR2 from the germline V gene are SGHVS and FNYEAQ. Unmatched junction bases numbered 10, after V lost 4 bases and J lost 4 bases. This CDR3 comprises 17 residues.